The rows below give T cell receptor beta chains drawn from one sample of a study of blood T cell repertoires in COVID-19. Sequenced by immunoSEQ multiplex PCR; TCRdb stores in-frame clones only, minus some. Of more than 85,000 clones listed, roughly 85% are singletons. The sequenced material came from peripheral blood. The origin of the receptors is a man in his forties or fifties with active COVID-19. Each CDR3 is given without its conserved first and last residue.

v_gene	j_gene	CDR3aa
TRBV19	TRBJ2-7	ASSIQGQGSYEQY
TRBV7-2	TRBJ1-2	ASSLFAQGNYGYT
TRBV5-3	TRBJ2-1	ARSYNRDRVNEQF
TRBV5-4	TRBJ2-1	ASSSDGQGRVNEQF
TRBV3-1/TRBV3-2	TRBJ1-1	ASSDRDTEAF
TRBV7-9	TRBJ2-1	ASSLDSGGSNNEQF
TRBV19	TRBJ1-2	ASSIAQFYGYT
TRBV6-5	TRBJ1-1	ASTLQGYTEAF
TRBV7-9	TRBJ2-3	ASSPHTGTTDTQY
TRBV7-2	TRBJ1-6	ASSLVQGNNSPLH
TRBV6-2/TRBV6-3	TRBJ2-3	ASSGTGSTDTQY
TRBV6-6	TRBJ1-4	ASSRSTTNEKLF
TRBV19	TRBJ1-3	ASIRTGTVNTIY
TRBV19	TRBJ2-1	ASNPTRAGGLYNEQF
TRBV7-9	TRBJ2-7	ASRSGPSGGNYEQY
TRBV4-2	TRBJ2-6	ASSQEVTDGSSGANVLT